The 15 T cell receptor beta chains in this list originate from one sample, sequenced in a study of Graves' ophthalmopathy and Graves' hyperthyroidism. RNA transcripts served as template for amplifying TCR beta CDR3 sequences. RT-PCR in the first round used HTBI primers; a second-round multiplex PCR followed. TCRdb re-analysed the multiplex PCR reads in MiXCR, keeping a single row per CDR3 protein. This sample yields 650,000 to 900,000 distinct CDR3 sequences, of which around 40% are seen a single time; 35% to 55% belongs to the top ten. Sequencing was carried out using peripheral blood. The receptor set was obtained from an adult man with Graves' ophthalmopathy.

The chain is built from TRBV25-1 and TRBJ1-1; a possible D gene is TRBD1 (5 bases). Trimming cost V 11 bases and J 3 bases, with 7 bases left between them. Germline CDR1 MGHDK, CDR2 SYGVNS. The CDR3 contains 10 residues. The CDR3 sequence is CAGADTEAFF. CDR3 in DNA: TGTGCCGGGGCAGACACTGAAGCTTTCTTT.

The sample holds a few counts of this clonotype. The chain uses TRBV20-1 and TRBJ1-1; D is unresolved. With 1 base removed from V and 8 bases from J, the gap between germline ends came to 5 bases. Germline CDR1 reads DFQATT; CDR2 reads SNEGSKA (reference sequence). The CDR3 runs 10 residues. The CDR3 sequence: CSARVTEAFF. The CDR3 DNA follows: TGCAGTGCTAGAGTGACAGAAGCTTTCTTT.

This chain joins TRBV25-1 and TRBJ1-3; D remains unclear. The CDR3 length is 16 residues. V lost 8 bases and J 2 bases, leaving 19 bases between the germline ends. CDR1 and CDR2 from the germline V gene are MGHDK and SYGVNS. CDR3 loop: CASSPGSAKTGNTIYF. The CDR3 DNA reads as TGTGCCAGCTCACCCGGGTCCGCGAAAACTGGAAACACCATATATTTT.

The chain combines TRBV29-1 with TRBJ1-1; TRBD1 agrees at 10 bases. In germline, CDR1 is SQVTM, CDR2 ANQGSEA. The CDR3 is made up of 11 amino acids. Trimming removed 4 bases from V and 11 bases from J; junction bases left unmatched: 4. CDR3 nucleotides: TGCAGCGTTGGCGGACAGGGGGTGGCTTTCTTT. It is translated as CSVGGQGVAFF.

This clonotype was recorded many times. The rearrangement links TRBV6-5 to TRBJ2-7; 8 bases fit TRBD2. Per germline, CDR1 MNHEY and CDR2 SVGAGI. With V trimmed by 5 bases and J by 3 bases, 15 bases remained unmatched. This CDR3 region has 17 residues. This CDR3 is CASSENSVVAGRYEQYF. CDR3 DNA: TGTGCCAGCAGTGAAAATAGCGTGGTAGCGGGGCGCTACGAGCAGTACTTC.

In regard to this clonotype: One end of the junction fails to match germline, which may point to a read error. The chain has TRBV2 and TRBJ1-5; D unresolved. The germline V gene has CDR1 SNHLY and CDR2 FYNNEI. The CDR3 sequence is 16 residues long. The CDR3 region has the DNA TGTGCCAGCAATGAAGTTGGAGGGAGGCTCAATCAGCCCCAGCATTTT. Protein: CASNEVGGRLNQPQHF.

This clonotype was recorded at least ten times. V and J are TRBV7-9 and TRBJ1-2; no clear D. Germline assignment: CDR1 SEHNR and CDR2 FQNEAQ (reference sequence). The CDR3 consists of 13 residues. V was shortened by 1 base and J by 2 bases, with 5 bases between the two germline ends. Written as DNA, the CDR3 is TGTGCCAGCAGCTTAGAGGCAAACTATGGCTACACCTTC. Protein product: CASSLEANYGYTF.

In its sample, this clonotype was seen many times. CDR3 region: CATSREKSYEQYF. CDR3 DNA sequence: TGTGCCACCAGCAGAGAAAAGTCCTACGAGCAGTACTTC. V and J are TRBV15 and TRBJ2-7; no definite D call. Trimming took 0 bases from V and 1 from J, leaving 4 bases between them. The V gene's germline CDR1 is LNHNV and CDR2 YYDKDF (reference sequence). This CDR3 spans 13 amino acids.

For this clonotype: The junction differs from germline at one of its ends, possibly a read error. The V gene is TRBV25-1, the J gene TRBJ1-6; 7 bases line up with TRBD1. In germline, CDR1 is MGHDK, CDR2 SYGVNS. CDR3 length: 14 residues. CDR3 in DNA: TGTGCCTGCAGTGCTCGGACAGGCTTTTCACCCCTCCACTTT. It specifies CACSARTGFSPLHF. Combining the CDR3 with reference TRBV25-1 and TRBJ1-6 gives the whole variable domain EADIYQTPRYLVIGTGKKITLECSQTMGHDKMYWYQQDPGMELHLIHYSYGVNSTEKGDLSSESTVSRIRTEHFPLTLESARPSHTSQYLCACSARTGFSPLHFGNGTRLTVT.

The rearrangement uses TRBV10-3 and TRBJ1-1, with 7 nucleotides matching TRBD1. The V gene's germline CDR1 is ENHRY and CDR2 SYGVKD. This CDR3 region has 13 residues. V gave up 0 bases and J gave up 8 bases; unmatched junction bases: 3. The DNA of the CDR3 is TGTGCCATCAGTGAGTCAGGGGGCCTCGAAGCTTTCTTT. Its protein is CAISESGGLEAFF.

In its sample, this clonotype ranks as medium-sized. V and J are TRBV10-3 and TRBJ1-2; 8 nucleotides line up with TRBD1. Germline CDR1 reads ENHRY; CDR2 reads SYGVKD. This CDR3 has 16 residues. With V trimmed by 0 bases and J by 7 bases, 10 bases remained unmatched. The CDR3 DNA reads TGTGCCATCAGTGAGTCGAGGGACAGGCCCCTAAGTGGCTACACCTTC. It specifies CAISESRDRPLSGYTF.

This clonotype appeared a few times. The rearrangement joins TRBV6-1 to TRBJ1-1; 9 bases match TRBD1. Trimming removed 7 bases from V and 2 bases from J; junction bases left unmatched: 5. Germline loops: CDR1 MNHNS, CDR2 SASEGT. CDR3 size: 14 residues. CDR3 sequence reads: CASIDRGVNTEAFF. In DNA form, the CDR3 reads TGTGCCAGCATCGACAGGGGGGTTAACACTGAAGCTTTCTTT.

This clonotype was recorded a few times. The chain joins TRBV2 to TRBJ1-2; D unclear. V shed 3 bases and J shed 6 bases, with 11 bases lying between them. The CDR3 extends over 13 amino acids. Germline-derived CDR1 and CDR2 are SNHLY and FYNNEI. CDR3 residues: CASSDSGYDGYTF. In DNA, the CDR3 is TGTGCCAGCAGTGACTCGGGATACGATGGCTACACCTTC.

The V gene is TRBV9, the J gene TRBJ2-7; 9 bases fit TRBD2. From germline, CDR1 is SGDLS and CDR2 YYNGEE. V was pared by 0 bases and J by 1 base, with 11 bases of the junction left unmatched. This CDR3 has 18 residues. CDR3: CASSVAPPLAGFSYEQYF. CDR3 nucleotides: TGTGCCAGCAGCGTAGCCCCCCCTCTAGCGGGATTTTCCTACGAGCAGTACTTC. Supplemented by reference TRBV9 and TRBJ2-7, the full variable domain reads DSGVTQTPKHLITATGQRVTLRCSPRSGDLSVYWYQQSLDQGLQFLIQYYNGEERAKGNILERFSAQQFPDLHSELNLSSLELGDSALYFCASSVAPPLAGFSYEQYFGPGTRLTVT.

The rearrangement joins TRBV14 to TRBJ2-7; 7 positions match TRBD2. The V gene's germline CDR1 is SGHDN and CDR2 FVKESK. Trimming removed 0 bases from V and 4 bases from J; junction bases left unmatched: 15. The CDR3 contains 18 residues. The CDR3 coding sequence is TGTGCCAGCAGCCAAGATGTAGCGGGTGGACCCAAAATATACGAGCAGTACTTC. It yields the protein CASSQDVAGGPKIYEQYF.